This T cell receptor (beta chain) was retrieved from a study of beta chain features in type 1 diabetes. Study outcomes and limitations: Significant though moderate, a shortening of TCRB CDR3s appeared in all four CD4+ subsets of Type 1 diabetes patients.

V was pared by 0 bases and J by 5 bases, with 13 bases between. The CDR3 sequence is 15 residues long. Germline CDR1 reads LGHNA; CDR2 reads YSLEER. Every isolated RNA sample was fully reverse transcribed, so sequencing captured expressed TCRB transcripts. TCRdb's copy holds only in-frame clones and misses some; the assay was immunoSEQ multiplex PCR. The sample holds approximately 600,000 clones, 12% seen once. This clone occurred a few times. The antigen remains unidentified. Sequenced: naive CD4+ T cells from blood. The chain recombines TRBV4-3 with TRBJ1-2; D is unresolved. The receptor's source is a man aged 25 to 40 with type 1 diabetes. The CDR3 protein is CASSQDSRTEYGYTF. CDR3 nucleotide sequence: TGCGCCAGCAGCCAAGATTCCAGGACGGAATATGGCTACACCTTC.